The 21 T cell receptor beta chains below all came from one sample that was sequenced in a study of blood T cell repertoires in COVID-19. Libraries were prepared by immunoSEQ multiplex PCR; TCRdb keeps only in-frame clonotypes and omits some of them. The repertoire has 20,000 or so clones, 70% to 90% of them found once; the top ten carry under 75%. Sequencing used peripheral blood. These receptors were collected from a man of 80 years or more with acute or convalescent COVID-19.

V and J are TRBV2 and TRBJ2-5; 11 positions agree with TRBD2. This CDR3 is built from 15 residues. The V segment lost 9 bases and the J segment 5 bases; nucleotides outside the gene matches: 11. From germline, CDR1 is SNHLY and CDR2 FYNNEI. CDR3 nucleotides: TGTGCCAGTAGCCTTAGCGGGGGGGCCGGGGAGACCCAGTACTTC. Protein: CASSLSGGAGETQYF.

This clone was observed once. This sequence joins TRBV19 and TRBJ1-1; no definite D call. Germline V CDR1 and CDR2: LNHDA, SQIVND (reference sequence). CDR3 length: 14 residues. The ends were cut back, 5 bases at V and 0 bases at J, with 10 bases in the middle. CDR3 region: CASSPLGMNTEAFF. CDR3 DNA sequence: TGTGCCAGTAGTCCCCTGGGCATGAACACTGAAGCTTTCTTT.

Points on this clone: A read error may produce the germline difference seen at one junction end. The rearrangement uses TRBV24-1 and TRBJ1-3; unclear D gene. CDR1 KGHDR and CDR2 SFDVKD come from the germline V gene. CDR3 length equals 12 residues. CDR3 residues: CATSDPGNTIYF. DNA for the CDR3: TGTGCCACCAGTGATCCTGGCAACACCATATATTTT.

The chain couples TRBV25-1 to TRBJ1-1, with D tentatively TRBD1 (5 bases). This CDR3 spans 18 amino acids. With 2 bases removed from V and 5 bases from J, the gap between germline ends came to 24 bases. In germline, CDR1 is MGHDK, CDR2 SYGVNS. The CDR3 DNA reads TGTGCCAGCAGTGAAATTAACCGCGGGAGCAGGGATGGGACTGAAGCTTTCTTT. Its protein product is CASSEINRGSRDGTEAFF.

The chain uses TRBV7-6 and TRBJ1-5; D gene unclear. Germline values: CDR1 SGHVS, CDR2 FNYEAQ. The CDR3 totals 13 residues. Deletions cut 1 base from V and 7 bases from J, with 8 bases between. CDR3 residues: CASSLDRDQPQHF. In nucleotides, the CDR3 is TGTGCCAGCAGCTTAGACAGAGACCAGCCCCAGCATTTT.

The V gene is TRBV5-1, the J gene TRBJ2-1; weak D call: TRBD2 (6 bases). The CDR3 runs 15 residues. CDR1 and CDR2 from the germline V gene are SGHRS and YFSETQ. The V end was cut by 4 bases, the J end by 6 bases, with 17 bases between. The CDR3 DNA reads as TGCGCCAGCAGCACGGGACTCCAAGCTTTCAATGAGCAGTTCTTC. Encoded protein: CASSTGLQAFNEQFF.

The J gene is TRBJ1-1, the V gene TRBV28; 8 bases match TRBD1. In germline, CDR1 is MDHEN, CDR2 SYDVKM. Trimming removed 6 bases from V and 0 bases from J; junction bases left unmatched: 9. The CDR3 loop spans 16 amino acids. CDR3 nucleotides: TGTGCCAGCAGCACAGGGGGTTATTTTGTGAACACTGAAGCTTTCTTT. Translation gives CASSTGGYFVNTEAFF.

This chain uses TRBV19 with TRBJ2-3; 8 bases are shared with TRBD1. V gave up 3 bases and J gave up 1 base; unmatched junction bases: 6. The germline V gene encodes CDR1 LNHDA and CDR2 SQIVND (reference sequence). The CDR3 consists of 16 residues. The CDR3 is CASSIQGATGTDTQYF. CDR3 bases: TGTGCCAGTAGTATCCAGGGGGCAACGGGCACAGATACGCAGTATTTT.

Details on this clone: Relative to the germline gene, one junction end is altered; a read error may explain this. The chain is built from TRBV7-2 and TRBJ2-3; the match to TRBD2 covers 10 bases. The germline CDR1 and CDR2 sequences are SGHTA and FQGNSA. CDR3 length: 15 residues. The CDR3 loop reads CASSIAGGFPDTQYF. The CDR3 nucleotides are TGTGCCAGCAGCATAGCGGGGGGTTTCCCAGATACGCAGTATTTT. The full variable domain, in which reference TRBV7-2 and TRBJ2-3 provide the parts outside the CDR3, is GAGVSQSPSNKVTEKGKDVELRCDPISGHTALYWYRQSLGQGLEFLIYFQGNSAPDKSGLPSDRFSAERTGGSVSTLTIQRTQQEDSAVYLCASSIAGGFPDTQYFGPGTRLTVL.

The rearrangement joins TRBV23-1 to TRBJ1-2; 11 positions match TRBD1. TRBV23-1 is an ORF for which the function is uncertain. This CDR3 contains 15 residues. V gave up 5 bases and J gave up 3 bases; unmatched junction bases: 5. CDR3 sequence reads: CASSYAGQGDYGYTF. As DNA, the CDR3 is TGCGCCAGCAGTTATGCGGGACAGGGGGACTATGGCTACACCTTC.

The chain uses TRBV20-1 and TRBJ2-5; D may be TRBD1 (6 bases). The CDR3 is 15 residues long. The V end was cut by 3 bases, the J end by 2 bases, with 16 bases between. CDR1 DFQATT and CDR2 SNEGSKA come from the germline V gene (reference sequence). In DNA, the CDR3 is TGCAGTGCTAGTGCTCCCCAGGGGCGGCAAGAGACCCAGTACTTC. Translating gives CSASAPQGRQETQYF.

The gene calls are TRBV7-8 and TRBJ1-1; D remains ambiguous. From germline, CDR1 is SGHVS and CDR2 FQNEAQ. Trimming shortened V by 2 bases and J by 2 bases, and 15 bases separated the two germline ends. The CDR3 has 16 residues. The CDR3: CASSLPKKQLNTEAFF. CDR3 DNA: TGTGCCAGCAGCTTACCGAAGAAACAGCTTAACACTGAAGCTTTCTTT.

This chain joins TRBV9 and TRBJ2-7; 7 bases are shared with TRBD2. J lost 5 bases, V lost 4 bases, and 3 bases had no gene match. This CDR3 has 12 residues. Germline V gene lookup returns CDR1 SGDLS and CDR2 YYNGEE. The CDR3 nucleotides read TGTGCCAGCAGCCCCCGGGGGGACGAGCAGTACTTC. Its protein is CASSPRGDEQYF.

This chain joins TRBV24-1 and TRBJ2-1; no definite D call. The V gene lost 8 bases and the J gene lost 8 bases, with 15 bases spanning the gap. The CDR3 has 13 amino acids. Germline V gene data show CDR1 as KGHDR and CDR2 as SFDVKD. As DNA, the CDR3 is TGTGCCACCAAATCAGGTGTGTCGGATGAGCAGTTCTTC. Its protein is CATKSGVSDEQFF.

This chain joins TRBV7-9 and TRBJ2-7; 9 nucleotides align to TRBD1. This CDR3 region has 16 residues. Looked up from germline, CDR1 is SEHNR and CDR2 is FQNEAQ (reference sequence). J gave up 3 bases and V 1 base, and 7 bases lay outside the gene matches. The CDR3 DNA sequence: TGTGCCAGCAGCTTAGTGCCCGGGACAGGGATCTACGAGCAGTACTTC. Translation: CASSLVPGTGIYEQYF.

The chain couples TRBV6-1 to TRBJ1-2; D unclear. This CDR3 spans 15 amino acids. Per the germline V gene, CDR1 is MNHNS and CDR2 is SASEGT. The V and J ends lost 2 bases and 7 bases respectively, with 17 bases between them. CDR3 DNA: TGTGCCAGCAGTGAAACCGGCTCGGGTGTGTTTGGCTACACCTTC. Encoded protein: CASSETGSGVFGYTF.

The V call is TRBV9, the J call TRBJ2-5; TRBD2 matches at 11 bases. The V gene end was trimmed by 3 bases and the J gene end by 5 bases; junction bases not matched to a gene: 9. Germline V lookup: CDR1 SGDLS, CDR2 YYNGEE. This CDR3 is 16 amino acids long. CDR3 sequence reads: CASSADSGGAFETQYF. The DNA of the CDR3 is TGTGCCAGCAGCGCTGATAGCGGGGGGGCCTTCGAGACCCAGTACTTC.

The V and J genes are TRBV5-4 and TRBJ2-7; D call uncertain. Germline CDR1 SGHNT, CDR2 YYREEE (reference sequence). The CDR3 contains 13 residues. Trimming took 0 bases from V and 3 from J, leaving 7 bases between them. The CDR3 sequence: CASSLDRYYEQYF. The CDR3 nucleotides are TGTGCCAGCAGCTTGGACAGATACTACGAGCAGTACTTC.

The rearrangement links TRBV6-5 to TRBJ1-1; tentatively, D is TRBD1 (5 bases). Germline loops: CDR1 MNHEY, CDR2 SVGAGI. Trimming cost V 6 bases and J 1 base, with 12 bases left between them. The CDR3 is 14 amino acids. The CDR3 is CASRTGTQNTEAFF. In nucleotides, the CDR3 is TGTGCCAGCAGAACCGGGACTCAGAACACTGAAGCTTTCTTT.

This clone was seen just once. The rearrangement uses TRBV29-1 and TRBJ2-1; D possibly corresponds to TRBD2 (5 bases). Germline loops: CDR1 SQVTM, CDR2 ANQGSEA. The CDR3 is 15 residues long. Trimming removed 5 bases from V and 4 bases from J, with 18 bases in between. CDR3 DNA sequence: TGCAGCGTTCTCAACCCCGGGAACTATTACAATGAGCAGTTCTTC. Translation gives CSVLNPGNYYNEQFF.

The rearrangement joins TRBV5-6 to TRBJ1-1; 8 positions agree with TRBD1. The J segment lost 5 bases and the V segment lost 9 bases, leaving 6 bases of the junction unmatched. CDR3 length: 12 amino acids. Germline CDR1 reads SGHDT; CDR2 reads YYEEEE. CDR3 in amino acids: CATNRGNTEAFF. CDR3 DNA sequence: TGTGCCACAAACAGGGGGAATACTGAAGCTTTCTTT.